This T cell receptor beta chain is drawn from a study of cytomegalovirus exposure and HLA in healthy donors. Germline V gene data show CDR1 as WNHNN and CDR2 as SYGVQD (reference sequence). The V gene lost 3 bases and the J gene lost 2 bases, with 14 bases spanning the gap. The CDR3 totals 15 residues. Points on this clone: Its antigen is unidentified.

Study-wide findings and caveats: Most TCR sequences were rare, but some public TCRs occurred in many donors. Only CMV serostatus was available as immune exposure information.

PCR amplification relied on 60 Vbeta primers (plus 13 Jbeta primers). TCRdb's copy holds only in-frame clones and misses some; the assay was immunoSEQ multiplex PCR. Of over 200,000 clones in the sample, roughly 91% were seen once. The sample taken for sequencing was PBMCs. V usage is TRBV10-1 and J usage is TRBJ2-7, with D hard to call. The sequence was collected from a woman under 30 in good health and CMV-seronegative. CDR3 protein: CASSDRWQDPYEQYF. CDR3 in DNA: TGCGCCAGCAGTGATCGGTGGCAGGATCCCTACGAGCAGTACTTC.